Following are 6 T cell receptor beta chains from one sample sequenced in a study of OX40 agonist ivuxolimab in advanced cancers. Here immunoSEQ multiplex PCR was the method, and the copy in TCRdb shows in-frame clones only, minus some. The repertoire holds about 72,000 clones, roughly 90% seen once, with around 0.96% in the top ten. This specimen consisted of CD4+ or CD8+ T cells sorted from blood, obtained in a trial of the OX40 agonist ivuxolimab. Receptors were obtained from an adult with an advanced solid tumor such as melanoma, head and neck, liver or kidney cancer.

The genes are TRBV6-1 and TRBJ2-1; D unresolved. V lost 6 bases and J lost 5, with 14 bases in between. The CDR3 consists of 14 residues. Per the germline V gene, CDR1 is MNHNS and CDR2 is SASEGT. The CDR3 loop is CASRSPGSHNEQFF. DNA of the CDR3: TGTGCCAGCAGGAGTCCTGGGTCCCACAATGAGCAGTTCTTC.

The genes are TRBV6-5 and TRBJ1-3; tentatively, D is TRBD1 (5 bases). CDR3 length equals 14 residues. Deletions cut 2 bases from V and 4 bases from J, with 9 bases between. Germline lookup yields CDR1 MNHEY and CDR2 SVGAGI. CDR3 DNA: TGTGCCAGCAGTTACCGACAGTCGGGAAACACCATATATTTT. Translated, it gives CASSYRQSGNTIYF.

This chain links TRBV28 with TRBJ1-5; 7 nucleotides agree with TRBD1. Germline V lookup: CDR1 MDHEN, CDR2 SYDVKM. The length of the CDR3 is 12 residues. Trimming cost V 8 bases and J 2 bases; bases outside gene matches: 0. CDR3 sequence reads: CASGQGNQPQHF. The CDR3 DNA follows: TGTGCCAGCGGACAGGGCAATCAGCCCCAGCATTTT.

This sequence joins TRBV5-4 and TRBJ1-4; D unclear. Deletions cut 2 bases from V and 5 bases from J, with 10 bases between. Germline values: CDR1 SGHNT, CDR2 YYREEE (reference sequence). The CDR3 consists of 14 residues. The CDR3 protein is CASSLGQTNEKLFF. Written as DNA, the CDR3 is TGTGCCAGCAGCTTAGGCCAGACGAATGAAAAACTGTTTTTT.

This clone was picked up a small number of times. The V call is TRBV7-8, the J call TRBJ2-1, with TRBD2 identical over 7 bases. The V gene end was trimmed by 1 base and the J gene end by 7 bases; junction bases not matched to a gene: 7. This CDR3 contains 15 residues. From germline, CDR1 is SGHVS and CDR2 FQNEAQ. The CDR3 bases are TGTGCCAGCAGCTTAGGTCTAGCGGAGACGAATGAGCAGTTCTTC. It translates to CASSLGLAETNEQFF.

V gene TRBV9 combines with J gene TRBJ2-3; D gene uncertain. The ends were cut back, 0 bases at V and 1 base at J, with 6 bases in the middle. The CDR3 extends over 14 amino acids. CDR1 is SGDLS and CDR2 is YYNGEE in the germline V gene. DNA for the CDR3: TGTGCCAGCAGCGTAGGGTCCGGCACAGATACGCAGTATTTT. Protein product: CASSVGSGTDTQYF.